This entry lists 3 T cell receptor beta chains sequenced from one sample in a study of Graves' ophthalmopathy and Graves' hyperthyroidism. The TCR beta CDR3 regions underwent amplification from RNA transcripts. First-round RT-PCR used HTBI primers; second-round multiplex PCR followed. TCRdb re-called the multiplex PCR reads through MiXCR, storing one row per CDR3 protein. The sample has under 350,000 distinct CDR3 sequences; roughly a sixth are singletons. Sequencing was done on a sample of peripheral blood. Receptor source: an adult man with Graves' ophthalmopathy.

The chain links TRBV10-1 to TRBJ1-1, with D maybe TRBD1 (6 bases). Germline V gives CDR1 WNHNN, CDR2 SYGVQD (reference sequence). V lost 3 bases and J 2 bases, leaving 10 bases between the germline ends. The CDR3 is made up of 14 amino acids. DNA for the CDR3: TGCGCCAGCAGTGATGGACAGACTAACACTGAAGCTTTCTTT. Translating gives CASSDGQTNTEAFF.

There are a few counts of this clonotype. V usage is TRBV12-3 or TRBV12-4 and J usage is TRBJ2-7, with D possibly being TRBD2 (5 bases). V was cut by 7 bases and J by 7 bases, with 20 bases left in between. This CDR3 is 14 amino acids long. CDR3 bases: TGTGCCAGCAAGGTCGAGGGAATAGCCCGGGAGCAGTACTTC. Encoded protein: CASKVEGIAREQYF.

V usage is TRBV6-1 and J usage is TRBJ1-6; 8 bases fit TRBD1. The germline gives CDR1 MNHNS, CDR2 SASEGT. There are 17 residues in the CDR3. The J segment lost 6 bases and the V segment lost 4 bases, leaving 11 bases of the junction unmatched. The CDR3 protein is CASSGQTGTGLNSPLHF. The DNA of the CDR3 is TGTGCCAGCAGTGGTCAGACCGGGACAGGTCTTAATTCACCCCTCCACTTT.